The clone carrying this TCR beta chain was seen a few times. As yet, its antigen is unknown. The study reverse transcribed the entire isolated RNA, so it sequenced expressed TCRB transcripts. Here immunoSEQ multiplex PCR was the method, and the copy in TCRdb shows in-frame clones only, minus some. Of hundreds of thousands of clones in the sample, 15% were seen once. The data were taken from a study of beta chain features in type 1 diabetes. Study outcomes and limitations: All four CD4+ subsets from Type 1 diabetes patients carried moderately but significantly shorter TCRB CDR3s.

Material for sequencing was naive CD4+ T cells from blood. This sequence originates from a man between 18 and 35 years old with type 1 diabetes.

CDR3 nucleotides: TGTGCCAGCAGCTTCTCCAGGGGGAGCACAGATACGCAGTATTTT. Its protein product is CASSFSRGSTDTQYF. J is TRBJ2-3 and V is TRBV7-8; 7 bases line up with TRBD1. Losses at the gene ends were 3 bases for V and 0 bases for J; bases not matched to a gene: 3. Germline V gene data show CDR1 as SGHVS and CDR2 as FQNEAQ. The CDR3 consists of 15 residues.